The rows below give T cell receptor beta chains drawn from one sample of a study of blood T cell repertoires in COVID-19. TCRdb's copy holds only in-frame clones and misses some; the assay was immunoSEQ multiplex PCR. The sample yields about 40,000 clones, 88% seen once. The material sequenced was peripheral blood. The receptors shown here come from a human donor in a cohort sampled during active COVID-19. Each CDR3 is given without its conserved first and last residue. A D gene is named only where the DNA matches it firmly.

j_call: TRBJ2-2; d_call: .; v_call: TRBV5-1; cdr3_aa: ASSLAAGHGTGELF
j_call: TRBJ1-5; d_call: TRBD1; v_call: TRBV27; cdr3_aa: ASSYRGGNQPQH
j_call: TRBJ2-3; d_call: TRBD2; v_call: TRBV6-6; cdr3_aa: ASSGLGGGSTDTQY
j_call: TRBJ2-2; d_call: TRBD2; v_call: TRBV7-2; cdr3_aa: ASSLSLAGVGGELF
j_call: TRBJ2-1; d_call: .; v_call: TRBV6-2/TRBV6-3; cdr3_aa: ASSTSDSSSYNEQF
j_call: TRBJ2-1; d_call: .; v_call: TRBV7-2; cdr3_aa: ASRLTGTSSYNEQF
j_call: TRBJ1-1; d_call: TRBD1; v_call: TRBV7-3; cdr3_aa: ASRLTGGTEAF
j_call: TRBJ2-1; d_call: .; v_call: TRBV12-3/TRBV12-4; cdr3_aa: ASSPDSYNEQF
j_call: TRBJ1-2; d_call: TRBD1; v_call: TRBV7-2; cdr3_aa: ASIHPAGGSYGYT
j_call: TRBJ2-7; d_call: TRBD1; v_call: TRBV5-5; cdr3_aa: ASSLSWGQVPSYEQY
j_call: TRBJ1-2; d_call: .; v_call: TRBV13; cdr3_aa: ASSTRRASYT
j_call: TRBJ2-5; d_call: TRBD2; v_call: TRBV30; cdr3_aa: ASSGPAGAETQY
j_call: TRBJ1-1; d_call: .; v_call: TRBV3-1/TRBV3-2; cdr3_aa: ASSQVIGGKAF
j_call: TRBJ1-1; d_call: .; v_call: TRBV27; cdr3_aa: ASSLRSGAWNTEAF
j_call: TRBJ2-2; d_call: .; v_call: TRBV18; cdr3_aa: ASSPRNDPELF
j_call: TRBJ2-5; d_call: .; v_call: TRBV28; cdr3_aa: ASSLDYRVMETQY
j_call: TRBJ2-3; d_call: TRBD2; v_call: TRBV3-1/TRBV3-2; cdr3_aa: ASSPSSGLSTDTQY
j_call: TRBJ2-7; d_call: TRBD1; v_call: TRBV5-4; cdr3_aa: ASSPSGGRGEQY
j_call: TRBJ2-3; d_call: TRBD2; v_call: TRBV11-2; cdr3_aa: ASSPSGLVTDTQY